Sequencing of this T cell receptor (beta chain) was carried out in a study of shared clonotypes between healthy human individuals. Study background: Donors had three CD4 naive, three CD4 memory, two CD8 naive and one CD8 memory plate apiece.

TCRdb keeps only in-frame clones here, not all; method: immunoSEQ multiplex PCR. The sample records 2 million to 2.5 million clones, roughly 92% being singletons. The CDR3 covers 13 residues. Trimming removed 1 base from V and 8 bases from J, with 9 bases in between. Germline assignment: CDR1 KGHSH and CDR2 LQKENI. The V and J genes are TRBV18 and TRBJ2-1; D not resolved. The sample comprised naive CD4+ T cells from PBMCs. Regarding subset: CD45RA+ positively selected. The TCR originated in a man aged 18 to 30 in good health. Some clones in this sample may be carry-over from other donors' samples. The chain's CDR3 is CASSPRSRDEQFF. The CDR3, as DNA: TGTGCCAGCTCACCACGGTCACGGGATGAGCAGTTCTTC.